The rows below give T cell receptor beta chains drawn from one sample of a study of T cells in Graves' hyperthyroidism and ophthalmopathy. From the multiplex PCR reads, TCRdb called clonotypes with MiXCR, one entry per CDR3 protein. The table shows fewer than 350,000 distinct CDR3 sequences, with around 15% occurring only once. Sequenced input: blood. The receptors stem from a woman aged 50 to 65 with Graves' hyperthyroidism that later progressed to Graves' ophthalmopathy. Each CDR3 is given with its conserved first and last residue. Fields, in order: V gene, clone size, CDR3 length, D gene, J gene, CDR3 DNA, CDR3 protein. D genes are given only for firm matches. The size field is filled for only some rows; it gives once, few, many or a size class.

TRBV2	few	14	TRBD1	TRBJ1-5	TGTGCCAGCAGTGGGACAGGGCGGGAGCAGCCCCAGCATTTT	CASSGTGREQPQHF
TRBV12-3/TRBV12-4	-	15	-	TRBJ1-3	TGTGCCAGCAGTTTAGCCAGAGCGCGGGGAAACACCATATATTTT	CASSLARARGNTIYF
TRBV5-1	-	14	-	TRBJ1-2	TGCGCCAGCAGCTCGGGCGGCAGAGACCATGGCTACACCTTC	CASSSGGRDHGYTF
TRBV20-1	few	16	TRBD2	TRBJ2-1	TGCAGTGCTAGGGCCGCACTAGCGAGCTCCTACAATGAGCAGTTCTTC	CSARAALASSYNEQFF
TRBV20-1	few	12	-	TRBJ1-2	TGCAGTGCTAGTTCCTCAGACTATGGCTACACCTTC	CSASSSDYGYTF
TRBV30	many	11	-	TRBJ2-7	TGTGCCTGGGAGACAGGCAGGCAGGAGTACTTC	CAWETGRQEYF
TRBV19	few	17	-	TRBJ2-5	TGTGCCAGTAGTCTCAGGGGAAGTGCAGGGTTGGGGGAGACCCAGTACTTC	CASSLRGSAGLGETQYF
TRBV28	few	15	-	TRBJ1-1	TGTGCCAGCAGCAGGGATCAGGGGATGAACACTGAAGCTTTCTTT	CASSRDQGMNTEAFF
TRBV5-1	many	15	-	TRBJ2-2	TGCGCCAGCAGCCCGGCCGGACCGAACACCGGGGAGCTGTTTTTT	CASSPAGPNTGELFF
TRBV3-1	many	15	-	TRBJ2-2	TGTGCCAGCAGCCCCAACCTAGTGCCCACCGGGGAGCTGTTTTTT	CASSPNLVPTGELFF
TRBV6-1	many	14	-	TRBJ2-3	TGTGCCAGCAGCGACGGGCTCTATACGGATACGCAGTATTTT	CASSDGLYTDTQYF
TRBV6-1	many	14	TRBD2	TRBJ2-5	TGTGCCAGCAAGCTAGCGGGTCACCAAGAGACCCAGTACTTC	CASKLAGHQETQYF
TRBV28	-	14	TRBD2	TRBJ2-7	TGTGCCAGCAGTTTCGGGAGGCCTTCCTACGAGCAGTACTTC	CASSFGRPSYEQYF
TRBV7-2	many	13	-	TRBJ2-5	TGTGCCAGCAGCTTAAACGGAGAAGAGACCCAGTACTTC	CASSLNGEETQYF
TRBV5-5	many	14	TRBD2	TRBJ2-5	TGTGCCAGCAGCTTTTGGGGGGGGAAGGAGACCCAGTACTTC	CASSFWGGKETQYF
TRBV28	many	15	-	TRBJ1-3	TGTGCCAGCAGTTCGAACAGGGCCTCTGGAAACACCATATATTTT	CASSSNRASGNTIYF
TRBV9	-	15	-	TRBJ2-1	TGTGCCAGCAGCGGAGGGACTTCCTATTACAATGAGCAGTTCTTC	CASSGGTSYYNEQFF
TRBV20-1	many	14	-	TRBJ2-3	TGCAGTGCCCGAGGCCGTGACCACACAGATACGCAGTATTTT	CSARGRDHTDTQYF
TRBV4-1	-	16	-	TRBJ2-3	TGCGCCAGCAGCCAAGAAGAACGGTCTAGCACAGATACGCAGTATTTT	CASSQEERSSTDTQYF
TRBV5-6	-	20	-	TRBJ2-6	TGTGCCAGCAGCCCGCGTGTCAGGGCAGGGTCCCTCTCTGGGGCCAACGTCCTGACTTTC	CASSPRVRAGSLSGANVLTF
TRBV6-2/TRBV6-3	many	14	-	TRBJ2-1	TGTGCCAGCAGTTACCTGAAACTAGGGAATGAGCAGTTCTTC	CASSYLKLGNEQFF
TRBV24-1	-	14	-	TRBJ2-1	TGTGCCACCAGTGAGGCCGGGACGGACAATGAGCAGTTCTTC	CATSEAGTDNEQFF
TRBV7-9	many	15	TRBD2	TRBJ2-5	TGTGCCAGCAGCCTACCGCCGGGAGGGGTAGAGACCCAGTACTTC	CASSLPPGGVETQYF
TRBV7-9	few	14	-	TRBJ1-2	TGTGCCAGCAGCTTGTTGGACAGCTACTATGGCTACACCTTC	CASSLLDSYYGYTF
TRBV11-3	-	18	TRBD2	TRBJ2-1	TGTGCCAGCAGCTTCGGACTAGCGGGGGTGAGCTCCTACAATGAGCAGTTCTTC	CASSFGLAGVSSYNEQFF
TRBV28	many	15	-	TRBJ2-7	TGTGCCAGCAGCACACACAGACCCCGTGTGGGCGAGCAGTACTTC	CASSTHRPRVGEQYF
TRBV2	-	18	TRBD2	TRBJ2-1	TGTGCCAGCAATGGTGGGTCCCGAGCGGGAGTCTCCTACAATGAGCAGTTCTTC	CASNGGSRAGVSYNEQFF
TRBV7-2	-	14	-	TRBJ1-6	TGTGCCAGCAGCTTAGAGACGAAGCGGCCACCCCTCCACTTT	CASSLETKRPPLHF
TRBV6-1	-	16	-	TRBJ1-3	TGTGCCAGCAGTTACCCGAGAGGGTTCTCTGGAAACACCATATATTTT	CASSYPRGFSGNTIYF
TRBV3-1	many	14	-	TRBJ1-2	TGTGCCAGCAGCCAAGAAACAGGGTTGCATGGCTACACCTTC	CASSQETGLHGYTF
TRBV19	few	14	TRBD1	TRBJ1-4	TGTGCCAGTAGTACCGGACAGGGGCACGAAAAACTGTTTTTT	CASSTGQGHEKLFF
TRBV7-9	many	15	TRBD2	TRBJ2-1	TGTGCCAGCAGCGCGGGACTAGCGGGACCGGGTGAGCAGTTCTTC	CASSAGLAGPGEQFF
TRBV5-1	-	14	-	TRBJ2-1	TGCGCCAGCAGCCCGGGACACACAGGCAATGAGCAGTTCTTC	CASSPGHTGNEQFF
TRBV6-1	many	15	-	TRBJ2-2	TGTGCCAGCAGTCCTAGCGTGTGGTACACCGGGGAGCTGTTTTTT	CASSPSVWYTGELFF
TRBV29-1	-	12	-	TRBJ2-7	TGCAGCGTTGGGGGACTTTACTACGAGCAGTACTTC	CSVGGLYYEQYF
TRBV7-6	many	12	-	TRBJ1-1	TGTGCCAGCGTAGGGCCGAACACTGAAGCTTTCTTT	CASVGPNTEAFF
TRBV12-3/TRBV12-4	few	16	TRBD1	TRBJ2-2	TGTGCCAGCAGTTTTAGGGACAGGGGTTATGAGGGGGAGCTGTTTTTT	CASSFRDRGYEGELFF
TRBV30	-	13	-	TRBJ1-3	TGTGCCTGGAGTTTAACAGGCCTTAACACCATATATTTT	CAWSLTGLNTIYF
TRBV20-1	many	14	-	TRBJ1-4	TGCAGTGCGCCCGCTTGGGGCTCTTATGAAAAACTGTTTTTT	CSAPAWGSYEKLFF
TRBV20-1	-	13	-	TRBJ2-1	TGCAGTGCTGTGGTGACTAGTTCGGGTGAGCAGTTCTTC	CSAVVTSSGEQFF
TRBV2	many	15	TRBD2	TRBJ2-7	TGTGCCACGGGGACTAGCGGCCCCAGGGGCTACGAGCAGTACTTC	CATGTSGPRGYEQYF
TRBV5-1	many	15	-	TRBJ2-1	TGCGCCAGCAGCTCTAGCCGGAGCTCCTACAATGAGCAGTTCTTC	CASSSSRSSYNEQFF
TRBV3-1	many	11	-	TRBJ1-4	TGTGCCAGCAGCCATGAGGAAAAACTGTTTTTT	CASSHEEKLFF
TRBV6-6	many	18	-	TRBJ2-2	TGTGCCAGCAGTTACTCGAGTCCAGCAACCGGAAGGGCTGGGGAGCTGTTTTTT	CASSYSSPATGRAGELFF
TRBV18	few	16	-	TRBJ1-1	TGTGCCAGCTCACTATCATTCACCGGGATGAACACTGAAGCTTTCTTT	CASSLSFTGMNTEAFF
TRBV3-1	many	11	-	TRBJ1-2	TGTGCCAGCAGCCAAGTCGGCGGCTACACCTTC	CASSQVGGYTF
TRBV7-3	many	16	-	TRBJ2-1	TGTGCCAGCAGCTTAACCGGACAGAGCTCCTACAATGAGCAGTTCTTC	CASSLTGQSSYNEQFF
TRBV19	few	16	TRBD2	TRBJ2-1	TGTGCCAGTAGTGGGCCCACTAGCGGACCCTACAATGAGCAGTTCTTC	CASSGPTSGPYNEQFF
TRBV20-1	-	15	-	TRBJ2-1	TGCAGTGCCCACCAGGGGCTACGATTGAACAATGAGCAGTTCTTC	CSAHQGLRLNNEQFF
TRBV2	many	14	-	TRBJ1-4	TGTGCCAGCAGTGAAGAAAACAGGTTCGAAAAACTGTTTTTT	CASSEENRFEKLFF
TRBV30	many	11	-	TRBJ2-3	TGTGCCTGGAGTCCGGAAGATACGCAGTATTTT	CAWSPEDTQYF
TRBV20-1	many	20	TRBD2	TRBJ2-1	TGCAGTGCTAGAGTTCCATTTGGGGTAGCGGGACCAAGCTCCTACAATGAGCAGTTCTTC	CSARVPFGVAGPSSYNEQFF
TRBV28	many	12	-	TRBJ2-7	TGTGCCAGCAGACGGACGGGCTACGAGCAGTACTTC	CASRRTGYEQYF